This T cell receptor (beta chain) was documented in a study of OX40 agonist ivuxolimab in advanced cancers. About the research overall: Hepatocellular carcinoma, melanoma, renal cell or head and neck cancer was diagnosed in the dose-escalation patients.

Only in-frame clones appear in the TCRdb table, and some are missing; sequencing was by immunoSEQ multiplex PCR. The table shows approximately 84,000 clones, with under 95% occurring only once. Study conclusions and caveats: Mean expanded clone counts were higher in CD8+ than CD4+ T cells.

V was trimmed by 8 bases and J by 4 bases, leaving 14 bases between them. The CDR3 consists of 13 residues. The germline V gene has CDR1 PRHDT and CDR2 FYEKMQ (reference sequence). In regard to this clone: The antigen is unknown.

Patients had blood sampled at baseline and again on cycle 4 day 1 and cycle 7 day 1. Sequencing was performed on CD4+ or CD8+ T cells sorted from blood, taken in a trial of the OX40 agonist ivuxolimab. This sequence was found in an adult with an advanced solid tumor such as melanoma, head and neck, liver or kidney cancer. The chain links TRBV13 to TRBJ1-2; D is uncertain. The CDR3 protein is CASARTESYGYTF. DNA of the CDR3: TGTGCCAGCGCCCGAACAGAATCCTATGGCTACACCTTC.